A selection of T cell receptor beta chains follows, all from one sample in a study of shared clonotypes between healthy human individuals. The method was immunoSEQ multiplex PCR; TCRdb's version includes in-frame clones alone and lacks a portion of them. This table holds approximately 340,000 clones, about 70% found once. Sequencing was carried out using memory CD4+ T cells sorted from blood. These receptors originate from a man aged 30 to 45 in good health. CDR3s include the opening cysteine and the closing phenylalanine or tryptophan. The order of the fields is CDR3 length, J gene, V gene, D gene, clone size, CDR3 protein, CDR3 DNA. The D gene is left open where the match is weak. Size values are once, few and many counts, or a class for expanded clones, and some rows have none.

>17|TRBJ2-3|TRBV7-2|TRBD2|NA
CASSLWPVGRGTDTQYF
TGTGCCAGCAGCTTATGGCCCGTAGGGAGGGGAACAGATACGCAGTATTTT
>16|TRBJ1-2|TRBV25-1|NA|few
CASSEYEGRTGEGYTF
TGTGCCAGCAGTGAATATGAAGGCAGAACTGGGGAAGGCTACACCTTC
>13|TRBJ2-3|TRBV10-1|NA|NA
CASSDRGTDTQYF
TGCGCCAGCAGTGACCGGGGCACAGATACGCAGTATTTT
>14|TRBJ1-1|TRBV2|TRBD1|NA
CASSRTGINPEAFF
TGTGCCAGCAGTAGGACAGGGATAAACCCTGAAGCTTTCTTT
>14|TRBJ2-7|TRBV5-1|TRBD2|NA
CASSLEGLTYEQYF
TGCGCCAGCAGCTTGGAGGGACTAACCTACGAGCAGTACTTC
>14|TRBJ2-3|TRBV6-1|TRBD1|NA
CASSQGAGTDTQYF
TGTGCCAGCAGCCAGGGGGCGGGTACAGATACGCAGTATTTT
>16|TRBJ1-4|TRBV10-3|TRBD1|NA
CAISAAGGATDEKLFF
TGTGCCATCAGTGCGGCAGGGGGCGCGACGGATGAAAAACTGTTTTTT
>13|TRBJ1-1|TRBV27|NA|NA
CASSFRGPTEAFF
TGTGCCAGCAGTTTTCGAGGACCCACTGAAGCTTTCTTT
>14|TRBJ2-1|TRBV28|NA|once
CASTVGGTSNEQFF
TGTGCCAGCACGGTAGGGGGGACCTCCAATGAGCAGTTCTTC
>14|TRBJ1-5|TRBV28|NA|NA
CASSLPGGHQPQHF
TGTGCCAGCAGTCTACCCGGTGGACACCAGCCCCAGCATTTT
>15|TRBJ1-5|TRBV11-2|TRBD1|NA
CASSLGGQGNQPQHF
TGTGCCAGCAGCTTAGGGGGACAGGGCAATCAGCCCCAGCATTTT
>13|TRBJ2-5|TRBV6-5|NA|NA
CASSYSVQETQYF
TGTGCCAGCAGTTACTCTGTACAAGAGACCCAGTACTTC
>11|TRBJ2-7|TRBV28|NA|NA
CASSLYYEQYF
TGTGCCAGCAGTCTATACTACGAGCAGTACTTC
>12|TRBJ1-2|TRBV27|NA|NA
CASSQLGYGYTF
TGTGCCAGCAGCCAGCTGGGGTATGGCTACACCTTC
>18|TRBJ1-1|TRBV6-1|NA|few
CASSAGGSSFGPNTEAFF
TGTGCCAGCAGTGCCGGGGGGAGCTCGTTCGGGCCGAACACTGAAGCTTTCTTT
>15|TRBJ2-1|TRBV5-1|NA|once
CASSQDIGEYNEQFF
TGCGCCAGCAGCCAGGATATCGGGGAATACAATGAGCAGTTCTTC
>12|TRBJ2-3|TRBV5-6|NA|NA
CASRIGRDTQYF
TGTGCCAGCAGGATCGGGCGTGATACGCAGTATTTT
>17|TRBJ1-4|TRBV5-4|TRBD1|NA
CASSLTGTGVENEKLFF
TGTGCCAGCAGCCTAACCGGGACAGGGGTTGAGAATGAAAAACTGTTTTTT
>17|TRBJ2-7|TRBV7-6|NA|NA
CASSSPWVARGSYEQYF
TGTGCCAGTAGCTCCCCGTGGGTAGCTAGAGGTTCCTACGAGCAGTACTTC
>15|TRBJ2-3|TRBV28|NA|once
CASSFRLGGADTQYF
TGTGCCAGCAGTTTCAGGCTTGGGGGGGCCGATACGCAGTATTTT
>11|TRBJ2-3|TRBV10-3|NA|once
CAIRETDTQYF
TGTGCCATCAGGGAGACAGATACGCAGTATTTT
>17|TRBJ2-5|TRBV23-1|TRBD2|many
CASKDSGLAGGDETQYF
TGCGCCAGCAAAGACTCTGGACTAGCGGGAGGTGACGAGACCCAGTACTTC
>14|TRBJ2-2|TRBV10-1|NA|NA
CASSELAKTGELFF
TGCGCCAGCAGTGAGTTAGCCAAGACCGGGGAGCTGTTTTTT
>14|TRBJ1-1|TRBV27|NA|once
CASSLQRAGAEAFF
TGTGCCAGCAGTTTACAGAGGGCGGGGGCTGAAGCTTTCTTT
>17|TRBJ1-3|TRBV5-4|TRBD1|NA
CASSQYRTGSSGNTIYF
TGTGCCAGCAGCCAATATAGGACAGGGTCCTCAGGAAACACCATATATTTT
>11|TRBJ1-1|TRBV29-1|NA|NA
CSVAVTGEAFF
TGCAGCGTTGCCGTGACAGGTGAAGCTTTCTTT
>14|TRBJ1-3|TRBV4-1|NA|few
CASKPPGVGNTIYF
TGCGCCAGCAAACCGCCGGGGGTTGGAAACACCATATATTTT
>15|TRBJ2-1|TRBV11-2|TRBD2|NA
CASSLIRAGVDEQFF
TGTGCCAGCAGCTTAATAAGGGCGGGAGTGGATGAGCAGTTCTTC
>14|TRBJ1-2|TRBV5-6|NA|NA
CASNPPGRGYGYTF
TGTGCCAGCAACCCCCCAGGGCGGGGGTATGGCTACACCTTC
>14|TRBJ2-1|TRBV5-6|NA|NA
CASSWKTRGTEQFF
TGTGCCAGCAGCTGGAAGACGCGCGGGACCGAGCAGTTCTTC
>14|TRBJ1-1|TRBV7-9|TRBD1|NA
CASSWGQVNTEAFF
TGTGCCAGCAGCTGGGGACAGGTGAACACTGAAGCTTTCTTT
>14|TRBJ1-2|TRBV7-2|NA|many
CASSPKVGTAGYTF
TGTGCCAGCAGCCCAAAGGTCGGGACGGCTGGCTACACCTTC
>11|TRBJ2-7|TRBV14|NA|NA
CASSQRYEQYF
TGTGCCAGCAGCCAGAGATACGAGCAGTACTTC
>16|TRBJ2-3|TRBV11-2|NA|NA
CASSLLNPVGTDTQYF
TGTGCCAGCAGCTTATTGAACCCAGTAGGCACAGATACGCAGTATTTT
>15|TRBJ2-2|TRBV19|TRBD1|NA
CASSPGQTNTGELFF
TGTGCCAGTAGCCCGGGACAGACGAACACCGGGGAGCTGTTTTTT
>15|TRBJ1-2|TRBV27|NA|many
CASSMQKQGYGGYTF
TGTGCCAGCAGTATGCAAAAACAGGGATACGGAGGCTACACCTTC
>12|TRBJ2-7|TRBV29-1|NA|few
CSAIKGKNEQYF
TGCAGCGCCATAAAAGGAAAGAACGAGCAGTACTTC
>13|TRBJ1-2|TRBV2|NA|NA
CASSQTLLGSYTF
TGTGCCAGCAGTCAGACACTCTTGGGAAGCTACACCTTC
>22|TRBJ2-3|TRBV2|NA|NA
CASSEHRVGTVVGGQSTDTQYF
TGTGCCAGCAGTGAACACAGGGTGGGGACGGTGGTAGGAGGCCAAAGCACAGATACGCAGTATTTT
>15|TRBJ1-1|TRBV27|TRBD1|NA
CASSLSSFPGQEAFF
TGTGCCAGCAGTTTATCCTCCTTTCCGGGACAGGAAGCTTTCTTT
>16|TRBJ2-3|TRBV9|NA|NA
CASSKIPRVDTDTQYF
TGTGCCAGCAGCAAAATCCCCCGGGTTGACACAGATACGCAGTATTTT
>13|TRBJ2-5|TRBV7-8|NA|few
CASSFNSQETQYF
TGTGCCAGCAGCTTTAACTCTCAAGAGACCCAGTACTTC
>15|TRBJ2-5|TRBV7-9|TRBD2|NA
CASSASTSGRQTQYF
TGTGCCAGCAGCGCATCGACTAGCGGGAGACAGACCCAGTACTTC
>14|TRBJ2-5|TRBV5-1|NA|few
CASSPRVGGETQYF
TGCGCCAGCAGCCCCCGGGTGGGAGGTGAGACCCAGTACTTC
>14|TRBJ2-1|TRBV7-3|TRBD2|NA
CASSHRGDYNEQFF
TGTGCCAGCAGCCACCGGGGGGATTACAATGAGCAGTTCTTC
>18|TRBJ1-5|TRBV7-2|NA|once
CASSLLGQGGGSGQPQHF
TGTGCCAGCAGCTTATTGGGTCAGGGAGGAGGTTCAGGACAGCCCCAGCATTTT
>14|TRBJ1-2|TRBV7-3|NA|NA
CASSRRGGDDGYTF
TGTGCCAGCAGCCGTCGGGGTGGTGACGATGGCTACACCTTC
>17|TRBJ2-1|TRBV28|NA|NA
CASMGLEGQSSYNEQFF
TGTGCCAGCATGGGGTTGGAGGGACAAAGCTCCTACAATGAGCAGTTCTTC
>16|TRBJ1-1|TRBV13|TRBD1|NA
CASSLDLQGTDTEAFF
TGTGCCAGCAGCTTAGATCTACAGGGGACGGACACTGAAGCTTTCTTT
>11|TRBJ2-3|TRBV10-3|NA|NA
CAIKAGDTQYF
TGTGCCATCAAAGCGGGAGATACGCAGTATTTT
>17|TRBJ2-3|TRBV29-1|TRBD2|NA
CSVATLAARKRTDTQYF
TGCAGCGTTGCTACGCTAGCGGCGAGAAAGCGCACAGATACGCAGTATTTT
>17|TRBJ2-2|TRBV29-1|TRBD2|once
CSVELVGLAGSTGELFF
TGCAGCGTTGAACTCGTGGGACTAGCGGGAAGCACCGGGGAGCTGTTTTTT
>14|TRBJ2-7|TRBV14|TRBD2|NA
CASSHPAGAVEQYF
TGTGCCAGCAGCCACCCAGCGGGAGCGGTCGAGCAGTACTTC
>13|TRBJ2-1|TRBV5-1|NA|NA
CASSLLANNEQFF
TGCGCCAGCAGCTTACTAGCCAACAATGAGCAGTTCTTC
>11|TRBJ2-5|TRBV19|NA|few
CASSIQETQYF
TGTGCCAGTAGTATACAAGAGACCCAGTACTTC
>15|TRBJ2-4|TRBV6-6|NA|NA
CATGTSTGAKNIQYF
TGTGCCACCGGTACTAGTACCGGTGCCAAAAACATTCAGTACTTC
>15|TRBJ2-1|TRBV4-3|TRBD2|NA
CASSRIVAGANEQFF
TGCGCCAGCAGCCGAATTGTAGCGGGAGCCAATGAGCAGTTCTTC
>15|TRBJ1-4|TRBV28|NA|few
CASSTQGAMNEKLFF
TGTGCCAGCAGCACACAGGGAGCAATGAATGAAAAACTGTTTTTT